A selection of T cell receptor beta chains follows, all from one sample in a study of blood T cell repertoires in COVID-19. Using immunoSEQ multiplex PCR, the repertoire was profiled, and TCRdb retains in-frame clones only, with some absent. This sample yields under 150,000 clones, of which roughly 88% are seen a single time; around 8.4% belongs to the top ten. The sequencing sample was made of peripheral blood. These receptors all stem from a woman between 70 and 85 years old who had recovered from COVID-19. Each CDR3 is given with its conserved first and last residue. Fields, in order: J gene, CDR3 length, V gene, D gene, clone size, CDR3 DNA, CDR3 protein. The D gene is left open where the match is weak. Clone size is shown for a subset of rows, as once, few, many or a class of expanded clone.

>TRBJ1-6|14|TRBV6-5|.|.
TGTGCCAGCACCGCCCCGGGGACCGGGGGGACCCTCCACTTT
CASTAPGTGGTLHF
>TRBJ2-7|12|TRBV28|TRBD2|once
TGTGCCAGCTCTAGCGGGAGATACGAGCAGTACTTC
CASSSGRYEQYF
>TRBJ2-1|17|TRBV19|.|.
TGTGCCAGTAGTATAGACTCGACAGGTACCTCCTACAATGAGCAGTTCTTC
CASSIDSTGTSYNEQFF
>TRBJ2-7|15|TRBV28|.|.
TGTGCCAGCAGTGAACCGGACGCCGGGGCCTACGAGCAGTACTTC
CASSEPDAGAYEQYF
>TRBJ2-7|14|TRBV7-7|TRBD1|.
TGTGCTAGCAGCCCGGGACAGGGAGTATACGAGCAGTACTTC
CASSPGQGVYEQYF
>TRBJ2-1|15|TRBV28|TRBD2|.
TGTGCCAGCAGTAGCCCGGGAGGAGGGTACAATGAGCAGTTCTTC
CASSSPGGGYNEQFF
>TRBJ2-1|13|TRBV11-3|TRBD1|.
TGTGCCAGCAGCCTACAGGGGGTTGGTGAGCAGTTCTTC
CASSLQGVGEQFF
>TRBJ2-1|14|TRBV5-4|TRBD2|.
TGTGCCAGCAGCTCCAGCGGGATCTACAATGAGCAGTTCTTC
CASSSSGIYNEQFF
>TRBJ2-5|16|TRBV4-3|.|few
TGCGCCAGCAGCCAAGTGGTCGCGGGACCTCCGGAGACCCAGTACTTC
CASSQVVAGPPETQYF
>TRBJ2-7|15|TRBV18|TRBD2|.
TGTGCCAGCTCACCAGGGACTAGGACCTCTGGGGAGCAGTACTTC
CASSPGTRTSGEQYF
>TRBJ2-5|14|TRBV5-1|.|.
TGCGCCAGCAGCTTGGGACTAGTCGAAGAGACCCAGTACTTC
CASSLGLVEETQYF
>TRBJ2-3|15|TRBV5-5|TRBD2|.
TGTGCCAGCAGCCCACTAGCGGGGGGCACAGATACGCAGTATTTT
CASSPLAGGTDTQYF